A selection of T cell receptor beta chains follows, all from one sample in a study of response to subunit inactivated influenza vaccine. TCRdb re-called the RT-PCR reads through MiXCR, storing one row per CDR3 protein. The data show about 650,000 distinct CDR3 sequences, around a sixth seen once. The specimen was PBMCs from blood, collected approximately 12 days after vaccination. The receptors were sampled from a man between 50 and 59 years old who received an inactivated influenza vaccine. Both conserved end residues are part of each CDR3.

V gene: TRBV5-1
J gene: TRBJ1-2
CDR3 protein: CASSPGTASRDYGYTF

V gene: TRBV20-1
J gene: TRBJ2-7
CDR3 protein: CSAPTDSSYEQYF

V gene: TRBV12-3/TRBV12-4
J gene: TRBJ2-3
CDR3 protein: CASSFGSPGTDTQYF

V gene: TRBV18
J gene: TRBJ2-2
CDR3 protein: CASSPGLAGSTGELFF

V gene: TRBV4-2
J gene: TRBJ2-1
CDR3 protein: CASSQGSRGSYNEQFF

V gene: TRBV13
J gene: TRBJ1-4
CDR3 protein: CASSLRRTGNEKLFF

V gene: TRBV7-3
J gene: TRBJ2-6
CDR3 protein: CASSPGLAGANVLTF

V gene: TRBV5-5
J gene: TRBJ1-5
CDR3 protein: CASSFWGASNQPQHF

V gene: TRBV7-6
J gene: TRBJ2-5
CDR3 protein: CASSPTVQETQYF

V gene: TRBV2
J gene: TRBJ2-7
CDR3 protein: CASTTGLSNEQYF

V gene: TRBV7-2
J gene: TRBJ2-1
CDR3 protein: CASNAGVNNEQFF

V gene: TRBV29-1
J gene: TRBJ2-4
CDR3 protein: CSVERLAKNIQYF

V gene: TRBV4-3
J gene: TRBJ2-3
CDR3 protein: CASSFRLGQGGTDTQYF

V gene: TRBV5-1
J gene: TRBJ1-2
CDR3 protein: CASGSGTIYGYTF

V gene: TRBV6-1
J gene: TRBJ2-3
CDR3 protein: CASSDYSGGTDTQYF

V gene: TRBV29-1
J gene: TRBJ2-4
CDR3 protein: CSVSLRGLAGNIQYF

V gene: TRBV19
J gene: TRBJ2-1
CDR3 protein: CASSMGSSYNEQFF

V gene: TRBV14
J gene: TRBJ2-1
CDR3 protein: CASSRLAGPGNEQFF

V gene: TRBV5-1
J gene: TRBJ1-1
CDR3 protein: CASSGEAEAFF

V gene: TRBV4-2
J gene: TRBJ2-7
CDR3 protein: CASSQAESEQYF

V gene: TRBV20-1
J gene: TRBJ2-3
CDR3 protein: CSASIPPGLTLTDTQYF

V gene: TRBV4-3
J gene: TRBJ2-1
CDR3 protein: CASSRTASGRKGNEQFF

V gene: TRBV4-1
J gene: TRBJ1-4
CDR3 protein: CASSPQGPNEKLFF

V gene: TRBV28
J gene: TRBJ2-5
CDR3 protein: CASSLPTGIKETQYF

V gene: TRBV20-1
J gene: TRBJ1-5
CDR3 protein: CSAHRSAAGNQPQHF

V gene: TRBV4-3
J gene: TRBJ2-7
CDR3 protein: CASSQETYGSLSEQYF

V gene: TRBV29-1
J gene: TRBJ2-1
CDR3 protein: CSVSEAGASYNEQFF

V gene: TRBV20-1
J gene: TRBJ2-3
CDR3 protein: CSASLPRDTQYF

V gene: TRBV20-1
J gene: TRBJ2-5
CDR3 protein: CSASPSGRVETQYF